This TCR beta chain was sequenced in a study of cytomegalovirus exposure and HLA in healthy donors. Background on the study: Earlier work reported 100 million or so unique TCR beta sequences from about 200 million T cells.

Study outcomes and limitations: Within the data, a cluster of highly shared sequence variants was likely a sequencing artifact. In a later analysis, TCR association rates varied by HLA locus: DRB1 most, HLA-C fewest.

The PCR employed 60 Vbeta primers together with 13 Jbeta primers. Sequencing was performed with immunoSEQ multiplex PCR; in TCRdb, only in-frame clones are kept and a portion is missing. The sample carries some 110,000 clones, around three quarters recorded once. For this clone: What it recognizes is unknown.

Per germline, CDR1 SGHNT and CDR2 YYREEE (reference sequence). This CDR3 has 14 amino acids. Trimming removed 0 bases at V and 4 bases at J, with 11 bases between. The rearrangement joins TRBV5-4 to TRBJ2-7; perhaps TRBD2 as D (6 bases). Sequencing used PBMCs. This receptor was identified in a man in his forties or fifties in good health and CMV-seropositive. The CDR3 nucleotides are TGTGCCAGCAGCTTGGAGGCTAGCGAGTACGAGCAGTACTTC. This encodes CASSLEASEYEQYF.